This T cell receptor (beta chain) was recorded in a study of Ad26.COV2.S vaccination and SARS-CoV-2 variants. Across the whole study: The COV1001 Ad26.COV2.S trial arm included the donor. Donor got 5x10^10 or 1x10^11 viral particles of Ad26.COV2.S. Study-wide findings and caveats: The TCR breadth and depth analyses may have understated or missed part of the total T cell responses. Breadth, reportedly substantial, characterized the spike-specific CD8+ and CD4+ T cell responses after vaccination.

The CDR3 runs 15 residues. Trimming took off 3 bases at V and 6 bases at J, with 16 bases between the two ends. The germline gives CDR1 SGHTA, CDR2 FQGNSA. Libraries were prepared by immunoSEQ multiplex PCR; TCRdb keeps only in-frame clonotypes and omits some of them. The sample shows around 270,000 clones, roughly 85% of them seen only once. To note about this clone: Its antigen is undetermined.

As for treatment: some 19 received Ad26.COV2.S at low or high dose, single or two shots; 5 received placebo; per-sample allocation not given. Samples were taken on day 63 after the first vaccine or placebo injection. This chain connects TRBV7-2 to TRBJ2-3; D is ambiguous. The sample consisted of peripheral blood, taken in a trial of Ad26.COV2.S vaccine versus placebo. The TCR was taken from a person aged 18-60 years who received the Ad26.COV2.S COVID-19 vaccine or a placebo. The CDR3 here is CASSFVGVKGDTQYF. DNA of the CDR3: TGTGCCAGCAGCTTTGTTGGGGTGAAAGGGGATACGCAGTATTTT.